Listed below are T cell receptor beta chains from one sample, sequenced in a study of identical twins. TCRdb reprocessed the 5' RACE reads via MiXCR and lists one record per CDR3 protein. This table holds about 250,000 distinct CDR3 sequences, approximately 7.8% found once. In addition, the sample was reused for a study of yellow fever vaccine responses in identical twins.

Specimen: CD8+ T cells sorted from blood. These receptors were taken from a woman between 18 and 29 years old in good health. The CDR3 runs from the conserved cysteine through the conserved F or W. A D gene is named only where the DNA matches it firmly. Size is stated for part of the rows, as once, few or many counts, or as a class when the clone is expanded.

J gene,clone size,D gene,V gene,CDR3 DNA,CDR3 protein
TRBJ2-2,few,TRBD2,TRBV6-1,TGTGCCAGCAGCCTAATCCCTAGCGGGGGGGCGAACACCGGGGAGCTGTTTTTT,CASSLIPSGGANTGELFF
TRBJ1-4,NA,NA,TRBV4-2,TGTGCCAGCAGCCAACCGACGCCGACAACTAATGAAAAACTGTTTTTT,CASSQPTPTTNEKLFF
TRBJ2-1,NA,TRBD2,TRBV27,TGTGCCAGCAGCCGACTAGCGGCTCCGGGCAATGAGCAGTTCTTC,CASSRLAAPGNEQFF
TRBJ2-2,NA,TRBD1,TRBV19,TGTGCCAGTATTTGGCGGGGACAGGTGAACACCGGGGAGCTGTTTTTT,CASIWRGQVNTGELFF
TRBJ2-3,once,TRBD2,TRBV6-1,TGTGCCAGCAGTGAATCTGGCGGGAGCATAGATACGCAGTATTTT,CASSESGGSIDTQYF
TRBJ2-7,many,NA,TRBV28,TGTGCCAGCAGTACTACCCGCGCAGGTCCCGCCTACGAGCAGTACTTC,CASSTTRAGPAYEQYF
TRBJ2-5,NA,NA,TRBV12-3/TRBV12-4,TGTGCCAGCGGTTGGGGCGGGGAGACCCAGTACTTC,CASGWGGETQYF
TRBJ1-2,many,NA,TRBV20-1,TGCAGTGCTAGTGGCCAAGCTAACTATGGCTACACCTTC,CSASGQANYGYTF
TRBJ2-1,many,NA,TRBV29-1,TGCAGCGTTGGGGTCCGAAGCTTGAGCTCCTACAATGAGCAGTTCTTC,CSVGVRSLSSYNEQFF
TRBJ1-2,NA,NA,TRBV4-1,TGCGCCAGCAGCCAAGATTCTCGAGGTCTCCGTGGCTACACCTTC,CASSQDSRGLRGYTF
TRBJ2-1,few,NA,TRBV20-1,TGCAGTGCTAGAGATCGTGAGGATGAGCAGTTCTTC,CSARDREDEQFF
TRBJ2-7,few,TRBD2,TRBV20-1,TGCAGTGCTAATCCCATAGCGGGGCGACGCTACGAGCAGTACTTC,CSANPIAGRRYEQYF
TRBJ1-2,many,NA,TRBV7-8,TGTGCCAGCAGCACGGACGGACTAATCCCGGTAACGGGCTACACCTTC,CASSTDGLIPVTGYTF
TRBJ2-7,NA,TRBD1,TRBV7-9,TGTGCCAGCAGCCGCAGGGGGCTCGGCGAGCAGTACTTC,CASSRRGLGEQYF
TRBJ2-7,NA,TRBD2,TRBV10-3,TGTGCCATCACCCCAGGGAGGGCCGAGCAGTACTTC,CAITPGRAEQYF
TRBJ2-1,NA,TRBD2,TRBV19,TGTGCCAGTAGTCTTAGCGGGGGTGACTACAATGAGCAGTTCTTC,CASSLSGGDYNEQFF
TRBJ1-3,NA,TRBD1,TRBV9,TGTGCCAGCAGCGTAGCTACTGCGACAGGGAGTGGAAACACCATATATTTT,CASSVATATGSGNTIYF
TRBJ1-6,few,TRBD1,TRBV7-2,TGTGCCAGCAGCTTACAACGGACAGGGTATAATTCACCCCTCCACTTT,CASSLQRTGYNSPLHF
TRBJ2-7,few,TRBD2,TRBV3-1,TGTGCCAGCAGCCAGCGAGCGGGAGGGCCGCGCGGCGAGCAGTACTTC,CASSQRAGGPRGEQYF
TRBJ1-5,few,NA,TRBV4-1,TGCGCCAGCAGCCAAGAGGCTGAACCCCAGCATTTT,CASSQEAEPQHF
TRBJ2-3,few,TRBD2,TRBV7-9,TGTGCCAGCAGGTCGACTAGCGGCACAGATACGCAGTATTTT,CASRSTSGTDTQYF
TRBJ1-5,many,NA,TRBV4-1,TGCGCCAGCAGCCCTCTCCGGACAGACCACAATCAGCCCCAGCATTTT,CASSPLRTDHNQPQHF
TRBJ2-7,NA,TRBD2,TRBV6-5,TGTGCCAGCAGTTACTATATGGTGGCTAGCGGTCTCTACGAGCAGTACTTC,CASSYYMVASGLYEQYF
TRBJ2-5,NA,NA,TRBV7-8,TGTGCCATCAGCCCGGGGGTCCTCTCCGGGTCTCAAGAGACCCAGTACTTC,CAISPGVLSGSQETQYF
TRBJ2-1,NA,NA,TRBV3-1,TGTGCCAGCAGCGAATACTACAATGAGCAGTTCTTC,CASSEYYNEQFF
TRBJ2-7,many,NA,TRBV5-1,TGCGCCAGCAGCTTGGCCCCTGGCTACGAGCAGTACTTC,CASSLAPGYEQYF
TRBJ2-5,NA,NA,TRBV13,TGTGCCAGCAGCTGGGGCGACTTAGAAGAGACCCAGTACTTC,CASSWGDLEETQYF
TRBJ2-2,NA,NA,TRBV11-2,TGTGCCAGCAGCTTAGAATTCGCCGGGGAGCTGTTTTTT,CASSLEFAGELFF
TRBJ2-2,few,TRBD2,TRBV7-9,TGTGCCAGCAGCGCCCCACTAGCGGGGGGGCTCGGGGAGCTGTTTTTT,CASSAPLAGGLGELFF
TRBJ1-3,NA,NA,TRBV29-1,TGCAGCACGGGTCCCCCCGGGAACACCATATATTTT,CSTGPPGNTIYF
TRBJ2-2,few,NA,TRBV3-1,TGTGCCAGCAGCCAAGATTGGCTAGCCCCCGGGGTGACCACCGGGGAGCTGTTTTTT,CASSQDWLAPGVTTGELFF
TRBJ2-3,NA,NA,TRBV3-1,TGTGCCAGCAGCCAAGAAACCCCGGCAGGTGCGGGAGATACGCAGTATTTT,CASSQETPAGAGDTQYF
TRBJ2-5,many,NA,TRBV5-5,TGTGCCAGCAGCTACACAACGACTTACAGGGAAGAACGAGAGACCCAGTACTTC,CASSYTTTYREERETQYF
TRBJ1-1,NA,TRBD1,TRBV5-1,TGCGCCAGCAGCTCGAAGACAGGGCGGAACACTGAAGCTTTCTTT,CASSSKTGRNTEAFF
TRBJ2-1,few,TRBD2,TRBV7-8,TGTGCCAGCAGCCCCCGGGACTATTCGTTATACAATGAGCAGTTCTTC,CASSPRDYSLYNEQFF
TRBJ2-1,many,TRBD2,TRBV7-2,TGTGCCAGCAGCTTATCCGGGACTACCTACAATGAGCAGTTCTTC,CASSLSGTTYNEQFF
TRBJ2-1,many,NA,TRBV11-2,TGTGCCAGCAGCCCAACCATGAGACTCGGGGGCAATGAGCAGTTCTTC,CASSPTMRLGGNEQFF
TRBJ2-3,NA,TRBD2,TRBV27,TGTGCCAGCAGTTTAAAGGCTAGCGGGTCTAGCACAGATACGCAGTATTTT,CASSLKASGSSTDTQYF
TRBJ2-7,NA,TRBD2,TRBV7-9,TGTGCCAGCAGCTTAAATAGCGGGAAAGGGAGATACGAGCAGTACTTC,CASSLNSGKGRYEQYF
TRBJ2-7,few,NA,TRBV24-1,TGTGCCACCAGTGATTCCCAATCCGGGGAGCAGTACTTC,CATSDSQSGEQYF
TRBJ1-4,NA,TRBD1,TRBV10-2,TGCGCCAGCAACCCGGGACAGAGTAATGAAAAACTGTTTTTT,CASNPGQSNEKLFF
TRBJ2-3,few,TRBD1,TRBV7-9,TGTGCCAGCGGAGGACAGGGGCCAGCAGATACGCAGTATTTT,CASGGQGPADTQYF
TRBJ2-1,few,NA,TRBV6-2/TRBV6-3,TGTGCCAGCGGACCCGGGCTGCACAATGAGCAGTTCTTC,CASGPGLHNEQFF
TRBJ2-1,few,NA,TRBV14,TGTGCCAGCACCCCTACAGCGACTCCCTACAATGAGCAGTTCTTC,CASTPTATPYNEQFF
TRBJ1-1,few,NA,TRBV6-5,TGTGCCAGCGGATTCTCAGTTCTGAACACTGAAGCTTTCTTT,CASGFSVLNTEAFF
TRBJ2-7,few,NA,TRBV13,TGTGCCAGCAGCTCCCACAGGGAGAGCTCCTACGAGCAGTACTTC,CASSSHRESSYEQYF
TRBJ2-5,few,NA,TRBV6-1,TGTGCCACAAAAACGGGGGCCCCCCGGGAGACCCAGTACTTC,CATKTGAPRETQYF
TRBJ2-3,many,TRBD2,TRBV10-3,TGTGCCATCAGTGGATCCTACCAAACCCTAGCGGGACCGCACAGAGATACGCAGTATTTT,CAISGSYQTLAGPHRDTQYF
TRBJ2-1,NA,NA,TRBV3-1,TGTGCCAGCAGCCTAGAAGCCCCAAAATCCGGGCAGTTCTTC,CASSLEAPKSGQFF
TRBJ1-1,NA,NA,TRBV2,TGTGCCAGCAGGGGCACTGAACCTTTCTTT,CASRGTEPFF
TRBJ2-1,few,NA,TRBV3-1,TGTGCCAGCAGCCAAGAAATGGGGCCCAACTCCTACAATGAGCAGTTCTTC,CASSQEMGPNSYNEQFF
TRBJ2-3,NA,TRBD2,TRBV7-8,TGTGCCAGCAGCTTAGCGCCCCCGGGGGGGACAGATACGCAGTATTTT,CASSLAPPGGTDTQYF
TRBJ1-3,many,NA,TRBV4-1,TGCGCCACCCGTCCGAGGGACTCTGGAAACACCATATATTTT,CATRPRDSGNTIYF
TRBJ2-7,NA,NA,TRBV12-3/TRBV12-4,TGTGCCAGCAGTTTAGCGGACAGGGGCGGGAGGGCGGACGAGCAGTACTTC,CASSLADRGGRADEQYF
TRBJ2-1,many,NA,TRBV7-6,TGTGCCAGCAGCTTATTTTCCGCGGACAGCTCCTACAATGAGCAGTTCTTC,CASSLFSADSSYNEQFF